The 22 T cell receptor beta chains listed next were all sequenced from one sample in a study of blood T cell repertoires in COVID-19. This table comes from immunoSEQ multiplex PCR, and its TCRdb copy is limited to in-frame clones, with some not included. In the table there are around 200,000 clones, about 90% of which are singletons. The sequenced material came from peripheral blood. These receptors were collected from a man between 65 and 80 years old with active or convalescent COVID-19.

V and J are TRBV29-1 and TRBJ1-2, with D maybe TRBD1 (5 bases). The CDR3 is 12 amino acids. V lost 4 bases and J lost 8, with 14 bases in between. CDR1 and CDR2 from the germline V gene are SQVTM and ANQGSEA. The CDR3 loop is CSVVRQGIGYTF. Here the CDR3 DNA reads TGCAGCGTTGTCCGTCAGGGAATCGGCTACACCTTC.

This clone was picked up one time. The V call is TRBV6-6, the J call TRBJ2-2; D unclear. V was trimmed by 7 bases and J by 2 bases, leaving 8 bases between them. The CDR3 is 13 amino acids. Germline CDR1 MNHNY, CDR2 SVGAGI (reference sequence). For the CDR3, the DNA is TGTGCCAGCACAAACAGTAACACCGGGGAGCTGTTTTTT. The encoded protein is CASTNSNTGELFF.

The rearrangement joins TRBV7-9 to TRBJ1-2, with D maybe TRBD1 (6 bases). The CDR3 consists of 14 residues. Germline CDR1 SEHNR, CDR2 FQNEAQ (reference sequence). Trimming removed 2 bases from V and 3 bases from J, with 10 bases in between. This CDR3 is CASSLSGQDYGYTF. As DNA, the CDR3 is TGTGCCAGCAGCTTATCGGGACAAGACTATGGCTACACCTTC.

This chain links TRBV9 with TRBJ2-1, with D uncertain. The CDR3 totals 16 residues. Per the germline V gene, CDR1 is SGDLS and CDR2 is YYNGEE. V was shortened by 3 bases and J by 0 bases, with 13 bases between the two germline ends. The CDR3 nucleotides are TGTGCCAGCAGCGGCCCCGGGTCCAGCTCCTACAATGAGCAGTTCTTC. Its translation is CASSGPGSSSYNEQFF. Full variable domain (rest looked up from reference TRBV9 and TRBJ2-1): DSGVTQTPKHLITATGQRVTLRCSPRSGDLSVYWYQQSLDQGLQFLIQYYNGEERAKGNILERFSAQQFPDLHSELNLSSLELGDSALYFCASSGPGSSSYNEQFFGPGTRLTVL.

The V and J genes are TRBV4-3 and TRBJ1-2, with 7 bases fitting TRBD1. The CDR3 is 16 amino acids. Germline CDR1 LGHNA, CDR2 YSLEER. V lost 1 base and J lost 7; bases outside the gene matches: 12. The CDR3 sequence: CASSQAERQGRSGYTF. The CDR3 DNA reads as TGCGCCAGCAGCCAAGCCGAGAGACAGGGTCGTTCTGGCTACACCTTC.

The V gene is TRBV27, the J gene TRBJ2-1, with a weak D call TRBD2 (5 bases). Germline V CDR1 and CDR2: MNHEY, SMNVEV (reference sequence). This CDR3 spans 16 amino acids. Between the trimmed V and J ends, which lost 6 bases and 4 bases, there was a span of 19 bases. The CDR3 DNA reads as TGTGCCAGCAGGCCCATGTCCAGCGGAACATACAATGAGCAGTTCTTC. As protein: CASRPMSSGTYNEQFF.

The V call is TRBV19, the J call TRBJ1-1; D is unresolved. V dropped 0 bases and J dropped 10 bases, with 12 bases sitting between them. Germline V gives CDR1 LNHDA, CDR2 SQIVND (reference sequence). This CDR3 is built from 13 residues. CDR3 DNA sequence: TGTGCCAGTAGTATAGAAGCCGGGAAGAGAGCTTTCTTT. It is translated as CASSIEAGKRAFF. The whole variable domain, remainder taken from reference TRBV19 and TRBJ1-1, is DGGITQSPKYLFRKEGQNVTLSCEQNLNHDAMYWYRQDPGQGLRLIYYSQIVNDFQKGDIAEGYSVSREKKESFPLTVTSAQKNPTAFYLCASSIEAGKRAFFGQGTRLTVV.

This chain links TRBV7-8 with TRBJ1-1, with 8 bases identical to TRBD1. This CDR3 spans 15 amino acids. V lost 4 bases to trimming and J lost 0 bases; unmatched junction nucleotides: 4. Germline lookup yields CDR1 SGHVS and CDR2 FQNEAQ. CDR3 DNA sequence: TGTGCCAGCAGCTCAGGACAGGGCATGAACACTGAAGCTTTCTTT. Translated: CASSSGQGMNTEAFF.

The CDR3 reads CASSRPGQPFNEKLFF. The CDR3 nucleotides are TGTGCCAGCAGCCGTCCGGGACAGCCGTTTAATGAAAAACTGTTTTTT. The V and J genes are TRBV3-1 (or the pseudogene TRBV3-2) and TRBJ1-4, with 7 bases identical to TRBD1. The CDR3 consists of 16 residues. The trim removed 4 bases at V and 4 bases at J, leaving 9 bases unmatched. From germline, CDR1 is LGHDT and CDR2 YNNKEL (reference sequence).

The rearrangement joins TRBV12-3 or TRBV12-4 to TRBJ1-4; possible D gene TRBD1, 5 bases. This CDR3 region has 13 residues. V was shortened by 8 bases and J by 5 bases, with 12 bases between the two germline ends. The CDR3 protein is CASERAGNEKLFF. The CDR3 region has the DNA TGTGCCAGCGAAAGGGCAGGGAATGAAAAACTGTTTTTT.

In its sample, this clone was seen a few times. This chain links TRBV7-9 with TRBJ2-7; D is perhaps TRBD2 (6 bases). Trimming pared 5 bases from V and 4 bases from J, leaving 12 bases between. Germline CDR1 SEHNR, CDR2 FQNEAQ (reference sequence). There are 13 residues in the CDR3. The CDR3 is CASSPHREYEQYF. The CDR3 DNA reads as TGTGCCAGCAGCCCGCATCGGGAGTACGAGCAGTACTTC.

A single count supports this clone. The chain combines TRBV6-6 with TRBJ2-1, with 10 bases fitting TRBD1. The germline V gene encodes CDR1 MNHNY and CDR2 SVGAGI (reference sequence). The CDR3 is made up of 15 amino acids. With V trimmed by 6 bases and J by 4 bases, 6 bases remained unmatched. The CDR3 bases are TGTGCCAGCAGCCCTGCGGGACAGGGGTACAATGAGCAGTTCTTC. Translated: CASSPAGQGYNEQFF.

The chain links TRBV6-4 to TRBJ1-2; 8 nucleotides align to TRBD1. With 0 bases clipped from V and 7 bases from J, the junction kept 10 bases outside the gene matches. The CDR3 is 16 amino acids. Looked up from germline, CDR1 is MRHNA and CDR2 is SNTAGT. The CDR3 loop is CASSDSGGSDRAGYTF. CDR3 in DNA: TGTGCCAGCAGTGACTCAGGGGGTTCGGACAGGGCTGGCTACACCTTC.

The chain combines TRBV19 with TRBJ2-7, with 9 bases identical to TRBD1. Germline lookup yields CDR1 LNHDA and CDR2 SQIVND (reference sequence). Losses at the gene ends were 4 bases for V and 0 bases for J; bases not matched to a gene: 4. The CDR3 extends over 15 amino acids. CDR3: CASSSGTGSSYEQYF. DNA of the CDR3: TGTGCCAGTAGTAGTGGGACAGGGTCCTCCTACGAGCAGTACTTC.

The chain employs TRBV7-9 and TRBJ2-6; D not resolved. V lost 3 bases to trimming and J lost 0 bases, with 3 bases between them. The CDR3 sequence is 14 residues long. Looked up from germline, CDR1 is SEHNR and CDR2 is FQNEAQ (reference sequence). The CDR3 sequence is CASSFISGANVLTF. The DNA of the CDR3 is TGTGCCAGCAGCTTTATCTCTGGGGCCAACGTCCTGACTTTC.

The table lists this clone with a count of one. V and J are TRBV5-5 and TRBJ2-1, with TRBD2 identical over 8 bases. This CDR3 is built from 14 residues. Looked up from germline, CDR1 is SGHKS and CDR2 is YYEKEE (reference sequence). The junction had 3 bases not matched to a gene; V was cut back by 3 bases and J by 4 bases. DNA for the CDR3: TGTGCCAGCAGCTCCCCGGGAGGGTACAATGAGCAGTTCTTC. Amino acids: CASSSPGGYNEQFF.

This clone was seen only once. The chain uses TRBV6-5 and TRBJ1-1; possibly TRBD1 for D (5 bases). The CDR3 covers 15 residues. The V end lost 0 bases, the J end lost 5 bases, and 13 bases lay between the germline ends. Germline assignment: CDR1 MNHEY and CDR2 SVGAGI. The DNA of the CDR3 is TGTGCCAGCAGTTACTCGAATGCAAGGGGAACTGAAGCTTTCTTT. It encodes CASSYSNARGTEAFF.

The V gene is TRBV6-2 or TRBV6-3, the J gene TRBJ2-5; maybe TRBD1 (5 bases). V gave up 6 bases and J gave up 2 bases, with 13 bases separating them. This CDR3 is built from 14 residues. Germline lookup yields CDR1 MNHEY and CDR2 SVGEGT. The DNA of the CDR3 is TGTGCCAGCAGCCCAGGACACACACAAGAGACCCAGTACTTC. Its translation: CASSPGHTQETQYF.

V gene TRBV6-6 combines with J gene TRBJ1-2, with D unresolved. Germline loops: CDR1 MNHNY, CDR2 SVGAGI (reference sequence). The CDR3 consists of 13 residues. Trimming left V 2 bases short and J 3 bases short, with 7 bases between. In nucleotides, the CDR3 is TGTGCCAGCAGTTACACAGACCACTATGGCTACACCTTC. Encoded protein: CASSYTDHYGYTF.

The V and J genes are TRBV5-4 and TRBJ2-1; 9 bases are shared with TRBD2. The CDR3 length is 17 residues. Germline values: CDR1 SGHNT, CDR2 YYREEE (reference sequence). The V gene end was trimmed by 4 bases and the J gene end by 9 bases; junction bases not matched to a gene: 17. The CDR3 loop is CASSPANAGGPGGEQFF. The CDR3 nucleotides are TGTGCCAGCAGCCCTGCTAACGCGGGAGGGCCGGGCGGTGAGCAGTTCTTC.

Comment on this clone: This sample also contains other DNA sequences that code for the same CDR3. The V gene is TRBV15, the J gene TRBJ2-7, with D perhaps TRBD2 (5 bases). V lost 1 base to trimming and J lost 1 base, with 8 bases between them. The germline V gene has CDR1 LNHNV and CDR2 YYDKDF (reference sequence). This CDR3 spans 14 amino acids. The chain's CDR3 is CATSRGGSSYEQYF. In DNA form, the CDR3 reads TGTGCCACCAGCAGAGGAGGGAGTTCCTACGAGCAGTACTTC.

This chain links TRBV5-6 with TRBJ2-2, with 7 bases matching TRBD1. The CDR3 contains 15 residues. Germline assignment: CDR1 SGHDT and CDR2 YYEEEE. The V gene end was trimmed by 4 bases and the J gene end by 4 bases; junction bases not matched to a gene: 7. The CDR3 coding sequence is TGTGCCAGCAGCCCATCGACAGGGTTCACCGGGGAGCTGTTTTTT. This encodes CASSPSTGFTGELFF.